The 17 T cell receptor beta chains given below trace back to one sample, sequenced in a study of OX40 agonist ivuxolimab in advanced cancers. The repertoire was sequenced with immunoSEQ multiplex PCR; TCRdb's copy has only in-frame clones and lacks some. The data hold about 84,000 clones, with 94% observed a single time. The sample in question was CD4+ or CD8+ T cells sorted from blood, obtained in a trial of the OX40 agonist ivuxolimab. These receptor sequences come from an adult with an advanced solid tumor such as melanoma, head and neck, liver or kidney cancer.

The CDR3 bases are TGCGCCAGCAGCCAAGATTATCGTCGCGGGGGCGGTGGCTACACCTTC. It is translated as CASSQDYRRGGGGYTF. The chain uses TRBV4-3 and TRBJ1-2; perhaps TRBD1 as D (6 bases). V was clipped by 0 bases and J by 7 bases, with 18 bases between them. Germline CDR1 and CDR2: LGHNA and YSLEER. The CDR3 consists of 16 residues.

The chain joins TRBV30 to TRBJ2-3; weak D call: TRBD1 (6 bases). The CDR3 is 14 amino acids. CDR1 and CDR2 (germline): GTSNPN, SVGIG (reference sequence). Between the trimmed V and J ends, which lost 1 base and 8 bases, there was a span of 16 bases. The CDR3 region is CAWSGTVPKGTQYF. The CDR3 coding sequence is TGTGCCTGGAGTGGGACAGTGCCGAAGGGTACGCAGTATTTT.

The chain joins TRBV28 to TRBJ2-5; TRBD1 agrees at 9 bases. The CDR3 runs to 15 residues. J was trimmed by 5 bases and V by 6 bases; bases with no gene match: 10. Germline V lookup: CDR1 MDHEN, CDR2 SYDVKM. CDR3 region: CASSSGTGRWETQYF. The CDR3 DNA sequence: TGTGCCAGCAGCTCCGGGACAGGGAGGTGGGAGACCCAGTACTTC.

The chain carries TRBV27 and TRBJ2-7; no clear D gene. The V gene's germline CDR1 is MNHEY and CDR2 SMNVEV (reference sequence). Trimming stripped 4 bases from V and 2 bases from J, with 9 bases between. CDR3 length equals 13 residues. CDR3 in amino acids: CASSYSITYEQYF. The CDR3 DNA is TGTGCCAGCAGTTACTCTATCACCTACGAGCAGTACTTC.

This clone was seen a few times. CDR3 sequence reads: CAWSQLSNQPQHF. In DNA form, the CDR3 reads TGTGCCTGGAGTCAACTTAGCAATCAGCCCCAGCATTTT. The chain has TRBV30 and TRBJ1-5; D gene unclear. V was pared by 2 bases and J by 0 bases, with 5 bases between. This CDR3 is 13 amino acids long. The germline V gene has CDR1 GTSNPN and CDR2 SVGIG (reference sequence).

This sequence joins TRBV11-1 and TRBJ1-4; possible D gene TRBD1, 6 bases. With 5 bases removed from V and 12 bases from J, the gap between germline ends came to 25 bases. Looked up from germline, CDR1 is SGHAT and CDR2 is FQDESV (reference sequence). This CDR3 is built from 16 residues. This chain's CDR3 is CASSPEGWTAPTELFF. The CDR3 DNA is TGTGCCAGCAGCCCAGAAGGCTGGACAGCACCCACGGAACTGTTTTTT.

The CDR3 spells CASSSRDRGRFVDYGYTF. The CDR3 DNA reads as TGTGCCAGCAGCTCACGGGACAGGGGGCGGTTTGTGGACTATGGCTACACCTTC. This chain links TRBV7-9 with TRBJ1-2, with TRBD1 matching 12 bases. The CDR3 has 18 amino acids. Germline CDR1 and CDR2: SEHNR and FQNEAQ (reference sequence). Germline trimming cut 4 bases from V and 3 bases from J; bases unmatched to any gene: 12.

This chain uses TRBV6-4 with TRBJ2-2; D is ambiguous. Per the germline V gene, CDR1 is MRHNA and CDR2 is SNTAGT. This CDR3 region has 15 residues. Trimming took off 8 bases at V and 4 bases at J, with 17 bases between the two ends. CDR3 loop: CASCIWYPLTGELFF. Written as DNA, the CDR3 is TGTGCCAGCTGCATATGGTACCCTCTCACCGGGGAGCTGTTTTTT.

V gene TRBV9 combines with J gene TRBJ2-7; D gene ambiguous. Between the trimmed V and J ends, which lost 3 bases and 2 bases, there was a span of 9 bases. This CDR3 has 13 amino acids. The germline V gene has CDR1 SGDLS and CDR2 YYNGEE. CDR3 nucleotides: TGTGCCAGCAGCGGGGTCAGTCCCTACGAGCAGTACTTC. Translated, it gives CASSGVSPYEQYF.

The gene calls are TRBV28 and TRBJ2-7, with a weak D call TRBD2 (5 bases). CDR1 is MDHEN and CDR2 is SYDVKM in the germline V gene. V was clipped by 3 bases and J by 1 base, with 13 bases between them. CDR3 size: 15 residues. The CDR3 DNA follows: TGTGCCAGCAGTTTGCCCGGGGTCGATTCCTACGAGCAGTACTTC. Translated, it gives CASSLPGVDSYEQYF.

CDR3 sequence reads: CASSIGEGTETQYF. DNA for the CDR3: TGTGCCAGTAGTATAGGCGAGGGGACAGAGACCCAGTACTTC. The chain uses TRBV19 and TRBJ2-5; perhaps D is TRBD1 or TRBD2 (5 bases each). The V gene's germline CDR1 is LNHDA and CDR2 SQIVND (reference sequence). The CDR3 runs to 14 residues. V was cut by 1 base and J by 4 bases, with 10 bases left in between.

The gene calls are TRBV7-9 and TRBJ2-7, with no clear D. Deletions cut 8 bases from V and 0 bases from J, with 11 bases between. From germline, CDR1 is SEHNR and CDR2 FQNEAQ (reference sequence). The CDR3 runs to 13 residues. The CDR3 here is CASASSDSYEQYF. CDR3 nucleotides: TGTGCCAGCGCCTCGAGCGACTCCTACGAGCAGTACTTC.

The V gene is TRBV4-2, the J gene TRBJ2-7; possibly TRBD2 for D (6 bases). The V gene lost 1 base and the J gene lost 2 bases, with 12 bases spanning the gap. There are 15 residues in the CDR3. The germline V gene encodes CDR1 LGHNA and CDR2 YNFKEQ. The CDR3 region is CASSQGLAQTYEQYF. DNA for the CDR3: TGTGCCAGCAGCCAAGGGCTAGCGCAAACCTACGAGCAGTACTTC.

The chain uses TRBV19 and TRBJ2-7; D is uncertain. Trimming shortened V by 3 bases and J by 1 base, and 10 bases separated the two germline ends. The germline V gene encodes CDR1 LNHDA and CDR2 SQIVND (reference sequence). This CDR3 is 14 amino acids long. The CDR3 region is CASSIYGESYEQYF. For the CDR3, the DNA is TGTGCCAGTAGTATTTATGGTGAGTCCTACGAGCAGTACTTC. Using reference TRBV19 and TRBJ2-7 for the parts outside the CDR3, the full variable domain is DGGITQSPKYLFRKEGQNVTLSCEQNLNHDAMYWYRQDPGQGLRLIYYSQIVNDFQKGDIAEGYSVSREKKESFPLTVTSAQKNPTAFYLCASSIYGESYEQYFGPGTRLTVT.

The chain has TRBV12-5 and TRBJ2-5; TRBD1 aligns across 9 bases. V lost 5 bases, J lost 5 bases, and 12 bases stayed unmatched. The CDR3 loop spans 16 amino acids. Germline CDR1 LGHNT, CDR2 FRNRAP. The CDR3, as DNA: TGTGCTAGTGGTCACACCGGGACAGGGATCGAGGAGACCCAGTACTTC. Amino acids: CASGHTGTGIEETQYF. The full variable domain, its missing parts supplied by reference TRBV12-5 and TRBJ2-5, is DARVTQTPRHKVTEMGQEVTMRCQPILGHNTVFWYRQTMMQGLELLAYFRNRAPLDDSGMPKDRFSAEMPDATLATLKIQPSEPRDSAVYFCASGHTGTGIEETQYFGPGTRLLVL.

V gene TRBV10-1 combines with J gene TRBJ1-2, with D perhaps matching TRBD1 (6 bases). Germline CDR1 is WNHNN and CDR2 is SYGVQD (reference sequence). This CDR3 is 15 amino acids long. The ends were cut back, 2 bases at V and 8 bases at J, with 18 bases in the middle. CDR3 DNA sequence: TGCGCCAGCAGTGAGGGGAGGGACACCGTGGGGGGCTACACCTTC. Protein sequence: CASSEGRDTVGGYTF.

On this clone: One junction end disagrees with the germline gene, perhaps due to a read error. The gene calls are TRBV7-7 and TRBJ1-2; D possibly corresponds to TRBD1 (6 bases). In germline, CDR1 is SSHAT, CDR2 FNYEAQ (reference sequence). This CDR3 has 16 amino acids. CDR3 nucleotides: TGTGCTAGCAGCTTAGAATCCCGACAGGACCTCTATGGCTACACCTTC. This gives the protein CASSLESRQDLYGYTF.